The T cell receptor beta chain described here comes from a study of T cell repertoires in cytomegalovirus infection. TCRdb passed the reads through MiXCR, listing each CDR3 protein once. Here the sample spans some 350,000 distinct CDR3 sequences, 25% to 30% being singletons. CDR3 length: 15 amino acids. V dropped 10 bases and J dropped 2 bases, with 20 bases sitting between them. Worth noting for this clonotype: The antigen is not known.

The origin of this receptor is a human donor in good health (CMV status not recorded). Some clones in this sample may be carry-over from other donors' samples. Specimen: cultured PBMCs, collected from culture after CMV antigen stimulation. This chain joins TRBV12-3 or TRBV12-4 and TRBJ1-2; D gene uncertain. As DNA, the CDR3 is TGTGCCATCCTACGGTACGAGACCGCCAACTATGGCTACACCTTC. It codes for CAILRYETANYGYTF.